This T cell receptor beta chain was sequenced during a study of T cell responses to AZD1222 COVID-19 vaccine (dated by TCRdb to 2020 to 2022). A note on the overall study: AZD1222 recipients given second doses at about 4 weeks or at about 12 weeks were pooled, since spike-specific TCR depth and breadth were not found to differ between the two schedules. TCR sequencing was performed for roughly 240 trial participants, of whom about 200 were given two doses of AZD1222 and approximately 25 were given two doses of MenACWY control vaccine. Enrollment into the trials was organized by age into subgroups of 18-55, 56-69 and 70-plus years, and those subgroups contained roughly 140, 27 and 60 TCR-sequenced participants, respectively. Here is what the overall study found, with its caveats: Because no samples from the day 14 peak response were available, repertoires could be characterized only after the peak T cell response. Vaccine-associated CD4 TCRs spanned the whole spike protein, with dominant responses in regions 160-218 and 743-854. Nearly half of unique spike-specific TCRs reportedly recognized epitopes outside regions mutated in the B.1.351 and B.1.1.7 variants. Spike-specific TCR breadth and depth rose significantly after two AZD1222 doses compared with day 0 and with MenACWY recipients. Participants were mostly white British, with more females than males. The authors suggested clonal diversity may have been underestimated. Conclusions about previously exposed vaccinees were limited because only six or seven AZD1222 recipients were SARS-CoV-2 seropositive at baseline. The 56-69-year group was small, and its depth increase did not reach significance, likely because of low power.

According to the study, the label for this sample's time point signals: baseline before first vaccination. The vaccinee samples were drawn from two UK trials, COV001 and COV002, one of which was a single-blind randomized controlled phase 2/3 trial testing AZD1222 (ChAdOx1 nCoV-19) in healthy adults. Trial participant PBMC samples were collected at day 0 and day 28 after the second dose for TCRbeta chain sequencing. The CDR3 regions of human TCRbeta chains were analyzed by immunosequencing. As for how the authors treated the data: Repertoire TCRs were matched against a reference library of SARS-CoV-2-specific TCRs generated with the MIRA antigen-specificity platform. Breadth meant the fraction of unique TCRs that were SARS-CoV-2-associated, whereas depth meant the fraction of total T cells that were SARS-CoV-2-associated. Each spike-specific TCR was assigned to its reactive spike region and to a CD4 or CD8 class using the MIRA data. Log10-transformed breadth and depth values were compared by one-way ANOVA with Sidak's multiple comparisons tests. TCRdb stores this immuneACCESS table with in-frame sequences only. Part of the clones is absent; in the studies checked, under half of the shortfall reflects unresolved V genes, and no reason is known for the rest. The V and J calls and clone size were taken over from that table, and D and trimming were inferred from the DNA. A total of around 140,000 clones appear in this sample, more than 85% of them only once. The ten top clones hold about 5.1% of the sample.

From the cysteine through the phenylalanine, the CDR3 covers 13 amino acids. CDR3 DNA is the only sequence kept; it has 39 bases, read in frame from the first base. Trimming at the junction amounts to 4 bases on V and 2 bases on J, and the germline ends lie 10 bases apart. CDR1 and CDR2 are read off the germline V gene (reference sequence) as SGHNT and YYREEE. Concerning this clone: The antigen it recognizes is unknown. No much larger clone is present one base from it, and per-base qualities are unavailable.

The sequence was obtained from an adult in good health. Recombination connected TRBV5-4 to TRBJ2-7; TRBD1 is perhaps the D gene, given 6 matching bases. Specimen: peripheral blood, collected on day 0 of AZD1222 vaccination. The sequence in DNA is TGTGCCAGCAGCGATGACAGGACCTACGAGCAGTACTTC. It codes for CASSDDRTYEQYF.